Listed below are T cell receptor beta chains from one sample, sequenced in a study of T cell responses to AZD1222 COVID-19 vaccine. Only in-frame clones appear in the TCRdb table, and some are missing; sequencing was by immunoSEQ multiplex PCR. Here the sample spans some 140,000 clones, more than 90% being singletons. Sequencing was performed on peripheral blood, taken on day 0 of AZD1222 vaccination. These receptors were obtained from an adult in good health. Both conserved end residues are part of each CDR3. The D gene is left open where the match is weak. Only some rows state a clone size, as once, few, many or a class for expanded clones.

V gene: TRBV20-1
J gene: TRBJ2-1
clone size: .
D gene: .
CDR3 DNA: TGCAGTGCCAGATTCAATGAGCAGTTCTTC
CDR3 protein: CSARFNEQFF

V gene: TRBV28
J gene: TRBJ2-3
clone size: .
D gene: .
CDR3 DNA: TGTGCCAGCATAGGGTCAGGGAGCACAGATACGCAGTATTTT
CDR3 protein: CASIGSGSTDTQYF

V gene: TRBV6-5
J gene: TRBJ1-3
clone size: .
D gene: .
CDR3 DNA: TGTGCCAGCAGTTACTCGTGGGGGGCGTCTGGAAACACCATATATTTT
CDR3 protein: CASSYSWGASGNTIYF

V gene: TRBV4-2
J gene: TRBJ1-6
clone size: once
D gene: .
CDR3 DNA: TGTGCCAGCAGCCAAGAATCGGTTCTTTATAGCTCCTATAATTCACCCCTCCACTTT
CDR3 protein: CASSQESVLYSSYNSPLHF

V gene: TRBV11-2
J gene: TRBJ1-1
clone size: .
D gene: .
CDR3 DNA: TGTGCCAGCAGCTTAGATCCCTCGGGGACTGAAGCTTTCTTT
CDR3 protein: CASSLDPSGTEAFF

V gene: TRBV18
J gene: TRBJ1-1
clone size: once
D gene: .
CDR3 DNA: TGTGCCAGCTCGTTAACCGAGACTGAAGCTTTCTTT
CDR3 protein: CASSLTETEAFF

V gene: TRBV14
J gene: TRBJ1-2
clone size: .
D gene: TRBD1
CDR3 DNA: TGTGCCAGCAGCCAAGGACCGGGACAGGGCTTCTATGGCTACACCTTC
CDR3 protein: CASSQGPGQGFYGYTF

V gene: TRBV7-9
J gene: TRBJ2-5
clone size: few
D gene: .
CDR3 DNA: TGTGCCAGCAGCTTAGGGGCCTGGGACCAAGAGACCCAGTACTTC
CDR3 protein: CASSLGAWDQETQYF

V gene: TRBV2
J gene: TRBJ2-2
clone size: once
D gene: .
CDR3 DNA: TGTGCCAGCAGTGAAGCACTGGGCGGGCCCGCGAACACCGGGGAGCTGTTTTTT
CDR3 protein: CASSEALGGPANTGELFF

V gene: TRBV14
J gene: TRBJ1-1
clone size: .
D gene: .
CDR3 DNA: TGTGCCAGCAGCCAAGATGGCCCCCCCCGTATATTCGACACTGAAGCTTTCTTT
CDR3 protein: CASSQDGPPRIFDTEAFF

V gene: TRBV28
J gene: TRBJ2-4
clone size: once
D gene: .
CDR3 DNA: TGTGCCAGCAGTCCCCGAGCCGTAGCCAAAAACATTCAGTACTTC
CDR3 protein: CASSPRAVAKNIQYF

V gene: TRBV27
J gene: TRBJ1-2
clone size: .
D gene: .
CDR3 DNA: TGTGCCAGCAGTTTAAGACCGAGCTATGGCTACACCTTC
CDR3 protein: CASSLRPSYGYTF

V gene: TRBV6-5
J gene: TRBJ1-1
clone size: .
D gene: TRBD1
CDR3 DNA: TGTGCCAGCAGACAGGGGAGCGCTTTCTTT
CDR3 protein: CASRQGSAFF

V gene: TRBV19
J gene: TRBJ1-1
clone size: .
D gene: TRBD1
CDR3 DNA: TGTGCCAGTAGTATAGGGTGGGCAGGGGGGCCCACTGAAGCTTTCTTT
CDR3 protein: CASSIGWAGGPTEAFF

V gene: TRBV30
J gene: TRBJ1-5
clone size: .
D gene: TRBD1
CDR3 DNA: TGTGCCTTGGAGGAGGGGGCCGGTCAGCCCCAGCATTTT
CDR3 protein: CALEEGAGQPQHF

V gene: TRBV29-1
J gene: TRBJ1-1
clone size: .
D gene: .
CDR3 DNA: TGCAGCGTTACGAGTAACTTGGGGAACACTGAAGCTTTCTTT
CDR3 protein: CSVTSNLGNTEAFF

V gene: TRBV29-1
J gene: TRBJ1-3
clone size: .
D gene: TRBD1
CDR3 DNA: TGCAGCGTGGAGACAGGGTCTGGAAACACCATATATTTT
CDR3 protein: CSVETGSGNTIYF

V gene: TRBV7-8
J gene: TRBJ2-1
clone size: .
D gene: .
CDR3 DNA: TGTGCCAGCAGCTTAGGGCTAGCTGGAAATGAGCAGTTCTTC
CDR3 protein: CASSLGLAGNEQFF

V gene: TRBV3-1/TRBV3-2
J gene: TRBJ2-3
clone size: .
D gene: .
CDR3 DNA: TGTGCCAGCAGCCAAGTCAAGGAGACGCAGTATTTT
CDR3 protein: CASSQVKETQYF

V gene: TRBV6-1
J gene: TRBJ2-1
clone size: .
D gene: TRBD2
CDR3 DNA: TGTGCCAGCAGTGAAGTTAGCGGGACCTACAATGAGCAGTTCTTC
CDR3 protein: CASSEVSGTYNEQFF

V gene: TRBV27
J gene: TRBJ1-1
clone size: .
D gene: TRBD1
CDR3 DNA: TGTGCCAGCAGTTTGGTCCGAGGGACAGGGGGTACTGAAGCTTTCTTT
CDR3 protein: CASSLVRGTGGTEAFF

V gene: TRBV3-1/TRBV3-2
J gene: TRBJ1-4
clone size: .
D gene: TRBD1
CDR3 DNA: TGTGCCAGCAGCCAATTGGGGACAGGGGCTAATGAAAAACTGTTTTTT
CDR3 protein: CASSQLGTGANEKLFF

V gene: TRBV18
J gene: TRBJ2-5
clone size: .
D gene: .
CDR3 DNA: TGTGCCAGCGAACTCCGGACAGCTAAACAAGAGACCCAGTACTTC
CDR3 protein: CASELRTAKQETQYF

V gene: TRBV5-1
J gene: TRBJ2-1
clone size: .
D gene: .
CDR3 DNA: TGCGCCAGCAGGACCCAACCGGGACTTAACTACAATGAGCAGTTCTTC
CDR3 protein: CASRTQPGLNYNEQFF

V gene: TRBV3-1/TRBV3-2
J gene: TRBJ1-2
clone size: .
D gene: .
CDR3 DNA: TGTGCCAGCAGCCACGACATCCCCGGGGGCGGCTACACCTTC
CDR3 protein: CASSHDIPGGGYTF

V gene: TRBV7-2
J gene: TRBJ2-3
clone size: .
D gene: .
CDR3 DNA: TGTGCCAGCAGCTCCCTTACCTACACAGATACGCAGTATTTT
CDR3 protein: CASSSLTYTDTQYF

V gene: TRBV19
J gene: TRBJ2-1
clone size: .
D gene: .
CDR3 DNA: TGTGCCAGTAGGAGGGGGGGTGAGCAGTTCTTC
CDR3 protein: CASRRGGEQFF

V gene: TRBV13
J gene: TRBJ2-5
clone size: .
D gene: .
CDR3 DNA: TGTGCCAGCTCAGGGCCAGGGCCGGAGACCCAGTACTTC
CDR3 protein: CASSGPGPETQYF

V gene: TRBV28
J gene: TRBJ2-6
clone size: .
D gene: TRBD2
CDR3 DNA: TGTGCCAGCAGGATCCGGGGGGCTGGGGCCAACGTCCTGACTTTC
CDR3 protein: CASRIRGAGANVLTF

V gene: TRBV19
J gene: TRBJ1-2
clone size: .
D gene: .
CDR3 DNA: TGTGCCAGCAACGCCCCGTTCACGGGCTCTAACTATGGCTACACCTTC
CDR3 protein: CASNAPFTGSNYGYTF

V gene: TRBV5-4
J gene: TRBJ1-1
clone size: .
D gene: .
CDR3 DNA: TGTGCCAGCAGCTCAAGGGCCGCCACTGAAGCTTTCTTT
CDR3 protein: CASSSRAATEAFF

V gene: TRBV19
J gene: TRBJ1-1
clone size: .
D gene: .
CDR3 DNA: TGTGCCAGTAGTCTCGGACTGGAAGCGATGTACGGCGGCACTGAAGCTTTCTTT
CDR3 protein: CASSLGLEAMYGGTEAFF

V gene: TRBV15
J gene: TRBJ1-2
clone size: .
D gene: .
CDR3 DNA: TGTGCCACCAGCAGAGATCTTGGGGTAGTAACTGGCTACACCTTC
CDR3 protein: CATSRDLGVVTGYTF

V gene: TRBV4-2
J gene: TRBJ1-2
clone size: .
D gene: TRBD1
CDR3 DNA: TGTGCCAGCAGCCAAGAGAATCCCGGGACAGGGCCCAACTATGGCTACACCTTC
CDR3 protein: CASSQENPGTGPNYGYTF

V gene: TRBV5-6
J gene: TRBJ1-6
clone size: .
D gene: TRBD1
CDR3 DNA: TGTGCCAGCAGCTTGTTTTTGGGACAGGGGTTGAATTCACCCCTCCACTTT
CDR3 protein: CASSLFLGQGLNSPLHF

V gene: TRBV19
J gene: TRBJ1-1
clone size: .
D gene: .
CDR3 DNA: TGTGCCAGTAGTCCATCCGGGACGAACACTGAAGCTTTCTTT
CDR3 protein: CASSPSGTNTEAFF

V gene: TRBV3-1/TRBV3-2
J gene: TRBJ1-2
clone size: once
D gene: .
CDR3 DNA: TGTGCCAGCAGCCAAGATCTGGGGGCGAGAGGCTACACCTTC
CDR3 protein: CASSQDLGARGYTF

V gene: TRBV24-1
J gene: TRBJ2-1
clone size: .
D gene: TRBD1
CDR3 DNA: TGTGCCACCAGTGACAGGGACAGGGGGCGATACAATGAGCAGTTCTTC
CDR3 protein: CATSDRDRGRYNEQFF

V gene: TRBV6-5
J gene: TRBJ1-5
clone size: .
D gene: TRBD1
CDR3 DNA: TGTGCCACCCAAACCAGGGGGACTTTCAATCAGCCCCAGCATTTT
CDR3 protein: CATQTRGTFNQPQHF

V gene: TRBV7-9
J gene: TRBJ1-3
clone size: .
D gene: .
CDR3 DNA: TGTGCCAGCAGCTTAGATGGGCAGCCAAACACCATATATTTT
CDR3 protein: CASSLDGQPNTIYF

V gene: TRBV7-7
J gene: TRBJ1-1
clone size: few
D gene: .
CDR3 DNA: TGTGCCAGCAGCTCACAGTTGAACACTGAAGCTTTCTTT
CDR3 protein: CASSSQLNTEAFF

V gene: TRBV28
J gene: TRBJ1-1
clone size: .
D gene: .
CDR3 DNA: TGTGCCAGCAGCATTGAAGGACGGAAAGCTTTCTTT
CDR3 protein: CASSIEGRKAFF

V gene: TRBV7-2
J gene: TRBJ2-1
clone size: .
D gene: TRBD2
CDR3 DNA: TGTGCCAGCAGCTTAGCTGCGACTAGCGGCCTTGGGGATGAGCAGTTCTTC
CDR3 protein: CASSLAATSGLGDEQFF

V gene: TRBV2
J gene: TRBJ1-4
clone size: once
D gene: TRBD1
CDR3 DNA: TGTGCCAGCAGCCCCTTTGGGACAGAAAATGAAAAACTGTTTTTT
CDR3 protein: CASSPFGTENEKLFF

V gene: TRBV20-1
J gene: TRBJ2-5
clone size: .
D gene: TRBD1
CDR3 DNA: TGCAGTGCTAGTCCAGGACAGGGAGTGGGGACCCAGTACTTC
CDR3 protein: CSASPGQGVGTQYF

V gene: TRBV2
J gene: TRBJ1-2
clone size: .
D gene: TRBD1
CDR3 DNA: TGTGCCAGCAGTCCTGGACAGGGGGCAAACTATGGCTACACCTTC
CDR3 protein: CASSPGQGANYGYTF

V gene: TRBV4-3
J gene: TRBJ1-4
clone size: .
D gene: .
CDR3 DNA: TGCGCCAGCAGCCAATTTGTCCAGATTGAAAAACTGTTTTTT
CDR3 protein: CASSQFVQIEKLFF

V gene: TRBV5-4
J gene: TRBJ2-2
clone size: .
D gene: TRBD1
CDR3 DNA: TGTGCCAGCAGCACCCGACAGGGCGTAACCGGGGAGCTGTTTTTT
CDR3 protein: CASSTRQGVTGELFF

V gene: TRBV5-1
J gene: TRBJ2-5
clone size: .
D gene: TRBD2
CDR3 DNA: TGCGCCAGCAGCTCGGGACTAGCGGGAGTTGGGGGAGAGACCCAGTACTTC
CDR3 protein: CASSSGLAGVGGETQYF

V gene: TRBV6-5
J gene: TRBJ2-1
clone size: .
D gene: .
CDR3 DNA: TGTGCCAGCACCCGGGGCGGGGCCCAGTTCTTC
CDR3 protein: CASTRGGAQFF

V gene: TRBV7-9
J gene: TRBJ2-7
clone size: .
D gene: TRBD1
CDR3 DNA: TGTGCCAGCAGCTCACCCGGGACAGGGGCCTACGAGCAGTACTTC
CDR3 protein: CASSSPGTGAYEQYF

V gene: TRBV7-3
J gene: TRBJ1-3
clone size: .
D gene: .
CDR3 DNA: TGTGCCAGCAGCCCCACCGGAGGCGTAAAAGGAAACACCATATATTTT
CDR3 protein: CASSPTGGVKGNTIYF

V gene: TRBV29-1
J gene: TRBJ2-1
clone size: .
D gene: .
CDR3 DNA: TGCAGCGTTCTCGACTCAAGCGAGGCGTTCTTC
CDR3 protein: CSVLDSSEAFF

V gene: TRBV19
J gene: TRBJ1-5
clone size: once
D gene: .
CDR3 DNA: TGTGCCAGTACCTCACGAGGGGGAGATCAGCCCCAGCATTTT
CDR3 protein: CASTSRGGDQPQHF

V gene: TRBV18
J gene: TRBJ2-1
clone size: .
D gene: TRBD1
CDR3 DNA: TGTGCCAGCTCACCACTGGGACAGGGGTCCTACAATGAGCAGTTCTTC
CDR3 protein: CASSPLGQGSYNEQFF